This TCR beta chain appears in the sequencing data of a study of shared clonotypes between healthy human individuals. Trimming removed 3 bases from V and 5 bases from J; junction bases left unmatched: 7. Germline CDR1 reads SNHLY; CDR2 reads FYNNEI. CDR3 length: 16 residues. The naive CD8 population came from CD45RO-negative cells selected for CCR7, without terminally differentiated effector memory CD45RA+ cells. Assay: immunoSEQ multiplex PCR; the TCRdb copy retains only in-frame clones and omits some. This repertoire shows 2 million or so clones, about 95% found once; its top ten account for around 1.1%.

This TCR derives from a man between 18 and 35 years old in good health. V usage is TRBV2 and J usage is TRBJ2-7, with 13 bases identical to TRBD2. The sequencing sample was made of naive CD8+ T cells sorted from blood. CDR3 bases: TGTGCCAGCAGTGAGCAGTTCGGACTAGCGGGAGACGAGCAGTACTTC. It encodes CASSEQFGLAGDEQYF.